A single sample is the source of the 11 T cell receptor beta chains below, sequenced in a study of CD8 T cells in ankylosing spondylitis. TCRdb itself ran the 5' RACE reads through MiXCR, one entry per CDR3 protein. The table lists about 360,000 distinct CDR3 sequences, about 15% of them singletons, with 1.1% in the top ten. What was sequenced was blood, either unsorted or a sorted T cell fraction (not recorded which). These receptors were obtained from a male donor with ankylosing spondylitis or in good health (not recorded which).

The V call is TRBV12-3 or TRBV12-4, the J call TRBJ2-3, with D maybe TRBD2 (6 bases). This CDR3 has 15 amino acids. V was shortened by 2 bases and J by 0 bases, with 9 bases between the two germline ends. CDR3 sequence: CASSLLALSTDTQYF. The CDR3 nucleotides are TGTGCCAGCAGTTTACTAGCGCTTAGCACAGATACGCAGTATTTT.

V and J are TRBV12-3 or TRBV12-4 and TRBJ2-1; 13 bases are shared with TRBD2. This CDR3 comprises 14 residues. J was trimmed by 7 bases and V by 4 bases; bases with no gene match: 1. The CDR3 region is CASSWTSGRNEQFF. DNA of the CDR3: TGTGCCAGCAGTTGGACTAGCGGGAGAAATGAGCAGTTCTTC.

The V call is TRBV20-1, the J call TRBJ2-7; D might be TRBD2 (6 bases). This CDR3 comprises 12 residues. V lost 3 bases, J lost 4 bases, and 10 bases lay in between. Germline CDR1 reads DFQATT; CDR2 reads SNEGSKA (reference sequence). Written as DNA, the CDR3 is TGCAGTGCTAGTCGGGGGAAATACGAGCAGTACTTC. Residues: CSASRGKYEQYF.

This clonotype was detected a few times. The chain recombines TRBV12-3 or TRBV12-4 with TRBJ1-2; a possible D gene is TRBD1 (6 bases). This CDR3 spans 12 amino acids. V was pared by 3 bases and J by 7 bases, with 9 bases between. CDR3 bases: TGTGCCAGCAGTTTTACAGGGTTTGGCTACACCTTC. Translated: CASSFTGFGYTF.

The J gene is TRBJ1-1, the V gene TRBV20-1; D is unresolved. CDR1 is DFQATT, CDR2 SNEGSKA, per germline (reference sequence). The CDR3 loop spans 13 amino acids. Trimming left V 0 bases short and J 7 bases short, with 12 bases between. The CDR3 here is CSAREGPTLEAFF. CDR3 DNA: TGCAGTGCTAGAGAAGGGCCCACGCTTGAAGCTTTCTTT.

This clonotype was observed a handful of times. V usage is TRBV10-3 and J usage is TRBJ1-2, with TRBD1 matching 7 bases. The CDR3 runs to 14 residues. Germline CDR1 is ENHRY and CDR2 is SYGVKD. The J segment lost 0 bases and the V segment lost 7 bases, leaving 5 bases of the junction unmatched. CDR3 in amino acids: CAITPDRTNYGYTF. CDR3 nucleotides: TGTGCCATCACCCCGGACAGGACTAACTATGGCTACACCTTC.

This clonotype was detected a few times. The genes are TRBV5-6 and TRBJ1-2, with TRBD1 as a possible D gene (6 bases). The germline V gene has CDR1 SGHDT and CDR2 YYEEEE. The V end was cut by 0 bases, the J end by 0 bases, with 15 bases between. The CDR3 is made up of 17 amino acids. CDR3 sequence (DNA): TGTGCCAGCAGCTTGGCCGCGGCAGGGGTAGCTAACTATGGCTACACCTTC. Translating it yields CASSLAAAGVANYGYTF.

The gene calls are TRBV20-1 and TRBJ2-4; a weak D match, TRBD1 (6 bases). This CDR3 spans 12 amino acids. Germline CDR1 reads DFQATT; CDR2 reads SNEGSKA (reference sequence). The V end was cut by 3 bases, the J end by 8 bases, with 11 bases between. CDR3 DNA sequence: TGCAGTGCTAGGGTGGGGGCGGACATTCAGTACTTC. The encoded protein is CSARVGADIQYF.

This clonotype was counted between two and nine times. V usage is TRBV5-1 and J usage is TRBJ2-7, with 11 bases identical to TRBD1. This CDR3 has 15 amino acids. From germline, CDR1 is SGHRS and CDR2 YFSETQ. The V segment lost 4 bases and the J segment 3 bases; nucleotides outside the gene matches: 6. CDR3 region: CASSTVGTGGYEQYF. CDR3 coding DNA: TGCGCCAGCAGCACGGTGGGGACAGGGGGCTACGAGCAGTACTTC.

At least ten counts were recorded for this clonotype. The rearrangement uses TRBV25-1 and TRBJ1-1; no definite D call. CDR3 length: 11 amino acids. Trimming stripped 6 bases from V and 7 bases from J, with 9 bases between. Per germline, CDR1 MGHDK and CDR2 SYGVNS. The CDR3 region is CASSARYEAFF. The CDR3 DNA is TGTGCCAGCAGCGCCCGGTATGAAGCTTTCTTT.

The chain has TRBV6-1 and TRBJ2-1, with D possibly TRBD2 on 6 matching bases. This CDR3 has 15 residues. Germline lookup yields CDR1 MNHNS and CDR2 SASEGT. The ends were cut back, 6 bases at V and 0 bases at J, with 12 bases in the middle. The CDR3, as DNA: TGTGCCAGCAGACGCCACGGGGGCTCCTACAATGAGCAGTTCTTC. Encoded protein: CASRRHGGSYNEQFF.